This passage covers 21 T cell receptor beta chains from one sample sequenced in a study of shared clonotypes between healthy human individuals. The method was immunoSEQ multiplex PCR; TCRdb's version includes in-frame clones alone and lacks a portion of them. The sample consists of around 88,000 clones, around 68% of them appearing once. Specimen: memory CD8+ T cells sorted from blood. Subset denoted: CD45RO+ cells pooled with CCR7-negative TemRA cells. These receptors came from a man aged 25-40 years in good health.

CDR3 nucleotides: TGTGCCAGCAGCCCCGACCTTGCGACCCAGTACTTC. Translating gives CASSPDLATQYF. The chain recombines TRBV28 with TRBJ2-5; D is ambiguous. The CDR3 sequence is 12 residues long. The V end was cut by 6 bases, the J end by 7 bases, with 12 bases between. Germline V gene data show CDR1 as MDHEN and CDR2 as SYDVKM.

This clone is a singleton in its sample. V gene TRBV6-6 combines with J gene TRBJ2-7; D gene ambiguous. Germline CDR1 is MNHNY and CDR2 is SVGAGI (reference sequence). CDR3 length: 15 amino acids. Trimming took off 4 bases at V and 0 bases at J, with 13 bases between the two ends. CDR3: CASSSPTLSSYEQYF. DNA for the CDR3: TGTGCCAGCAGTTCCCCGACTCTTAGCTCCTACGAGCAGTACTTC.

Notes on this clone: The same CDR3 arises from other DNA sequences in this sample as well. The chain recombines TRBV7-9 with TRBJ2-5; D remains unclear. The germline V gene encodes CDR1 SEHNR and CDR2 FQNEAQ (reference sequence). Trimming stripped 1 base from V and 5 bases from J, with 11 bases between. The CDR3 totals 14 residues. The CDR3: CASSLGGFPETQYF. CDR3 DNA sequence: TGTGCCAGCAGCTTAGGTGGGTTCCCGGAGACCCAGTACTTC.

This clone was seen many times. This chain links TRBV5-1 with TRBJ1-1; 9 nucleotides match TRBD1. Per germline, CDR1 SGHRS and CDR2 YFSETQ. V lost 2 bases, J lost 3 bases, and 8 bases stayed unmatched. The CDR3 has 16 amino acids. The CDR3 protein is CASSFTTGGTDTEAFF. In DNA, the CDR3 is TGCGCCAGCAGCTTTACCACAGGGGGCACGGACACTGAAGCTTTCTTT. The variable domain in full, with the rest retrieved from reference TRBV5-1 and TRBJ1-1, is KAGVTQTPRYLIKTRGQQVTLSCSPISGHRSVSWYQQTPGQGLQFLFEYFSETQRNKGNFPGRFSGRQFSNSRSEMNVSTLELGDSALYLCASSFTTGGTDTEAFFGQGTRLTVV.

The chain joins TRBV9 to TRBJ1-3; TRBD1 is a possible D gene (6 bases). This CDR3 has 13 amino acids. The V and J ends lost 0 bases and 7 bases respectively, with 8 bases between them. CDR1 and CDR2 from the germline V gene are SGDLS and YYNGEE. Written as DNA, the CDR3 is TGTGCCAGCAGCGTAGCCGGACAGAACACCATATATTTT. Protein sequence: CASSVAGQNTIYF.

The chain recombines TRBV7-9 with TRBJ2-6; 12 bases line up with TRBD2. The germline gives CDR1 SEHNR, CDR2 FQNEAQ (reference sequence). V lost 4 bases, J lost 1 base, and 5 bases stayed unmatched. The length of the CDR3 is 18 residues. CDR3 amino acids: CASSYLAGGPSGANVLTF. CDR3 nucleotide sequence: TGTGCCAGCAGCTACCTAGCGGGAGGGCCGTCTGGGGCCAACGTCCTGACTTTC.

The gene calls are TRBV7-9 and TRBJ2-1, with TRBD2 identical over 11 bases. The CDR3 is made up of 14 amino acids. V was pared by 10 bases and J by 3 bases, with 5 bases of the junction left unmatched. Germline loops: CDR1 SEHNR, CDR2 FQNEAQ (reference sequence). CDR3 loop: CATLAGGVYNEQFF. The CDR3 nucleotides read TGTGCCACTCTAGCGGGAGGAGTCTACAATGAGCAGTTCTTC.

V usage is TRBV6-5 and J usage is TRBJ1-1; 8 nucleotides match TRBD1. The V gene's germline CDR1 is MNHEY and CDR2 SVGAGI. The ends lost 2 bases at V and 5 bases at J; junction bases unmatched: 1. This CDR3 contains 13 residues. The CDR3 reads CASSYRTGTEAFF. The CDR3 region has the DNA TGTGCCAGCAGTTACAGGACAGGGACTGAAGCTTTCTTT.

CDR3 DNA sequence: TGTGCCAGCTCACCGAGTGTAGACACAGATACGCAGTATTTT. Translating gives CASSPSVDTDTQYF. The gene calls are TRBV18 and TRBJ2-3, with no clear D. The CDR3 consists of 14 residues. V was pared by 3 bases and J by 2 bases, with 9 bases between. In germline, CDR1 is KGHSH, CDR2 LQKENI.

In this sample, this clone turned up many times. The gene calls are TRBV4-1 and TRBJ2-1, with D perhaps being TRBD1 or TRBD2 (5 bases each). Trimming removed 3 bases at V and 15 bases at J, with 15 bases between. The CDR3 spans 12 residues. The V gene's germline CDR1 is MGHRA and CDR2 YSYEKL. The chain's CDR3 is CASSQGERELFF. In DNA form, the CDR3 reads TGCGCCAGCAGCCAGGGGGAGCGTGAACTGTTCTTC.

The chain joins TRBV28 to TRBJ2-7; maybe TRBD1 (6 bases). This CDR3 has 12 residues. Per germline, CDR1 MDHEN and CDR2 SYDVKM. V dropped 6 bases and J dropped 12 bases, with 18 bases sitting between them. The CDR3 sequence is CASRDVLGGLYF. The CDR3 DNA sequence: TGTGCCAGCAGGGACGTTTTAGGGGGTCTGTACTTC.

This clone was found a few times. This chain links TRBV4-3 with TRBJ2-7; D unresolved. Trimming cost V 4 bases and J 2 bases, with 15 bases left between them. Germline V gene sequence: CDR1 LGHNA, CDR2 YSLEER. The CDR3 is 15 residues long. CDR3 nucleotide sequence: TGCGCCAGCAGCCCTTCTTTGGGCACCGCCTACGAGCAGTACTTC. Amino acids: CASSPSLGTAYEQYF.

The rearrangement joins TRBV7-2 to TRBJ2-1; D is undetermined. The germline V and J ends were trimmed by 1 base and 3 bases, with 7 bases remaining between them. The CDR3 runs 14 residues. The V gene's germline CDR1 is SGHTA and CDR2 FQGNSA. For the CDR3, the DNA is TGTGCCAGCAGCTTAGATACGTTCTACAATGAGCAGTTCTTC. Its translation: CASSLDTFYNEQFF.

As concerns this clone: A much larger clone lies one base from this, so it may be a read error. Here the CDR3 reads CSVERDGYEQYF. The CDR3 DNA reads TGCAGCGTTGAGAGGGACGGCTACGAGCAGTACTTC. V and J are TRBV29-1 and TRBJ2-7, with D perhaps being TRBD1 or TRBD2 (5 bases each). CDR3 length equals 12 residues. V was clipped by 3 bases and J by 3 bases, with 9 bases between them. CDR1 is SQVTM and CDR2 is ANQGSEA in the germline V gene.

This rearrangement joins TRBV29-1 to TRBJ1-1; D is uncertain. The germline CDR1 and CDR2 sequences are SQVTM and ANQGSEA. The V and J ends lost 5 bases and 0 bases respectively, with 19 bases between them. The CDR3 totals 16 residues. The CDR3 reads CSVCGLFAKMNTEAFF. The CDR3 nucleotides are TGCAGCGTTTGCGGACTTTTTGCCAAAATGAACACTGAAGCTTTCTTT.

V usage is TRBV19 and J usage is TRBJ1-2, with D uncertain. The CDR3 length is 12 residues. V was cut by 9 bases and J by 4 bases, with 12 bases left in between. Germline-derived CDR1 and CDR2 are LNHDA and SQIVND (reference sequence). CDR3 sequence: CASVSGFYGYTF. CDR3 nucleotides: TGTGCCAGCGTAAGCGGATTCTATGGCTACACCTTC.

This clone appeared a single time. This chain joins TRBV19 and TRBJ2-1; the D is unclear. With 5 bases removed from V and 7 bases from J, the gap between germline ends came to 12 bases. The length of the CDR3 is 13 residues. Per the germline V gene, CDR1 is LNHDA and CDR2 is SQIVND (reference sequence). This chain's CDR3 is CASSLLIVNEQFF. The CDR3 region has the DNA TGTGCCAGTAGTTTACTTATAGTAAATGAGCAGTTCTTC.

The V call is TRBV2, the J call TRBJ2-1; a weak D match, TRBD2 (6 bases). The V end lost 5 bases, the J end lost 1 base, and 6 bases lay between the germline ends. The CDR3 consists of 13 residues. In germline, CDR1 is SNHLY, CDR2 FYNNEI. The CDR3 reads CASSSGSYNEQFF. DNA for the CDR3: TGTGCCAGCAGTAGCGGGTCCTACAATGAGCAGTTCTTC.

CDR3 amino acids: CASSELENTIYF. The CDR3 coding sequence is TGTGCCAGCAGCGAACTTGAAAACACCATATATTTT. V is TRBV9 and J is TRBJ1-3; no definite D call. V was shortened by 3 bases and J by 6 bases, with 7 bases between the two germline ends. Per germline, CDR1 SGDLS and CDR2 YYNGEE. This CDR3 is 12 amino acids long.

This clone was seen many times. CDR3 sequence (DNA): TGCGCCAGCAGTGAGCGGGACGAAACTACAGATACGCAGTATTTT. Its translation: CASSERDETTDTQYF. This sequence joins TRBV10-1 and TRBJ2-3; TRBD1 or TRBD2 may be the D gene (5 bases each). Trimming stripped 2 bases from V and 3 bases from J, with 12 bases between. Germline lookup yields CDR1 WNHNN and CDR2 SYGVQD (reference sequence). This CDR3 contains 15 residues.

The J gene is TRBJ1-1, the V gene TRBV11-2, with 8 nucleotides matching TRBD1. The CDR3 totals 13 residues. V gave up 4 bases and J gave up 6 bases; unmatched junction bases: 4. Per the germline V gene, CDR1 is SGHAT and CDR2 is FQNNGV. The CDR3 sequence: CASSYGTGSEAFF. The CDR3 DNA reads TGTGCCAGCAGCTACGGGACAGGCTCTGAAGCTTTCTTT.